This is a list of T cell receptor beta chains from one sample in a study of blood T cell repertoires in COVID-19. Libraries were prepared by immunoSEQ multiplex PCR; TCRdb keeps only in-frame clonotypes and omits some of them. The table shows about 72,000 clones, with more than 75% occurring only once. The sample comprised peripheral blood. The receptors come from a man between 65 and 85 years old with active or convalescent COVID-19. Each CDR3 is given with its conserved first and last residue. The order of the fields is D gene, V gene, J gene, clone size, CDR3 protein, CDR3 DNA. The D gene is left open where the match is weak. Where a row states a size, it is once, few, many or the class of an expanded clone; other rows omit it.

D: NA; V: TRBV7-2; J: TRBJ2-7; size: NA; CDR3: CASSSRRAYEQYF; DNA: TGTGCCAGCAGCTCGAGGAGGGCCTACGAGCAGTACTTC
D: TRBD2; V: TRBV7-3; J: TRBJ2-1; size: NA; CDR3: CASSFATSGSDEQFF; DNA: TGTGCCAGCAGCTTCGCGACTAGCGGGAGCGATGAGCAGTTCTTC
D: NA; V: TRBV6-5; J: TRBJ2-2; size: NA; CDR3: CASSQRSRNTGELFF; DNA: TGTGCCAGCAGTCAACGTAGCAGAAACACCGGGGAGCTGTTTTTT
D: TRBD2; V: TRBV27; J: TRBJ2-1; size: NA; CDR3: CASTELAGAFEQFF; DNA: TGTGCCAGCACCGAGCTAGCGGGAGCTTTTGAGCAGTTCTTC
D: NA; V: TRBV28; J: TRBJ2-3; size: NA; CDR3: CASSSTTKRFFSTDTQYF; DNA: TGTGCCAGCAGTTCAACGACTAAACGGTTTTTTAGCACAGATACGCAGTATTTT
D: NA; V: TRBV28; J: TRBJ2-2; size: NA; CDR3: CASSLGWAGTGELFF; DNA: TGTGCCAGCAGCCTAGGCTGGGCGGGCACCGGGGAGCTGTTTTTT
D: TRBD2; V: TRBV19; J: TRBJ2-7; size: NA; CDR3: CASSIGLAGINEQYF; DNA: TGTGCCAGTAGTATAGGACTAGCGGGAATCAACGAGCAGTACTTC
D: NA; V: TRBV12-1; J: TRBJ2-3; size: NA; CDR3: CASSSQLAGTTDTQYF; DNA: TGTGCCAGCAGCTCACAACTAGCGGGGACCACAGATACGCAGTATTTT
D: TRBD2; V: TRBV7-9; J: TRBJ2-2; size: NA; CDR3: CASSLGLAGPGELFF; DNA: TGTGCCAGCAGCTTGGGACTAGCGGGCCCCGGGGAGCTGTTTTTT
D: NA; V: TRBV19; J: TRBJ2-4; size: NA; CDR3: CASSLAKNIQYF; DNA: TGTGCCAGTTCTTTAGCCAAAAACATTCAGTACTTC
D: NA; V: TRBV9; J: TRBJ2-2; size: NA; CDR3: CASTPEVYTNTGELFF; DNA: TGTGCCAGCACCCCGGAGGTATATACGAACACCGGGGAGCTGTTTTTT
D: TRBD1; V: TRBV9; J: TRBJ1-2; size: NA; CDR3: CASSLGQGNYGYTF; DNA: TGTGCCAGCAGCCTGGGACAGGGAAACTATGGCTACACCTTC
D: TRBD1; V: TRBV5-1; J: TRBJ2-7; size: NA; CDR3: CASSFPGQGSEQYF; DNA: TGCGCCAGCAGCTTTCCGGGACAGGGGAGCGAGCAGTACTTC
D: TRBD1; V: TRBV2; J: TRBJ1-3; size: NA; CDR3: CASRGTGSGNTIYF; DNA: TGTGCCAGCAGGGGGACAGGCTCTGGAAACACCATATATTTT
D: NA; V: TRBV7-8; J: TRBJ2-1; size: NA; CDR3: CASSLVGGAYNEQFF; DNA: TGTGCCAGCAGCTTAGTAGGGGGGGCTTACAATGAGCAGTTCTTC
D: NA; V: TRBV19; J: TRBJ1-5; size: NA; CDR3: CASRGENGGNQPQHF; DNA: TGTGCCAGCCGGGGGGAAAACGGCGGCAATCAGCCCCAGCATTTT
D: NA; V: TRBV4-2; J: TRBJ2-1; size: few; CDR3: CASSQDSGYGEQFF; DNA: TGTGCCAGCAGCCAAGATTCGGGTTATGGTGAGCAGTTCTTC
D: NA; V: TRBV5-1; J: TRBJ2-5; size: NA; CDR3: CASSLADGGIGTQYF; DNA: TGCGCCAGCAGCTTGGCCGATGGGGGGATTGGGACCCAGTACTTC
D: NA; V: TRBV6-5; J: TRBJ2-7; size: NA; CDR3: CASSYPPEDEQYF; DNA: TGTGCCAGCAGTTACCCTCCCGAGGACGAGCAGTACTTC
D: TRBD1; V: TRBV28; J: TRBJ2-7; size: NA; CDR3: CASSPPPGQYRSEQYF; DNA: TGTGCCAGCAGCCCCCCCCCGGGACAGTATCGGTCCGAGCAGTACTTC
D: NA; V: TRBV28; J: TRBJ2-7; size: NA; CDR3: CASGIYRVGEQYF; DNA: TGTGCCAGCGGAATATACAGGGTCGGCGAGCAGTACTTC
D: TRBD2; V: TRBV5-1; J: TRBJ2-3; size: NA; CDR3: CASRKGLANTDTQYF; DNA: TGCGCCAGCAGAAAGGGACTAGCGAACACAGATACGCAGTATTTT
D: NA; V: TRBV7-9; J: TRBJ2-5; size: NA; CDR3: CASSVRTDSETQYF; DNA: TGTGCCAGCAGCGTACGGACAGACTCAGAGACCCAGTACTTC
D: TRBD2; V: TRBV6-1; J: TRBJ2-3; size: once; CDR3: CASSESTSGSTDTQYF; DNA: TGTGCCAGCAGTGAATCGACTAGCGGGAGCACAGATACGCAGTATTTT
D: TRBD1; V: TRBV28; J: TRBJ1-1; size: NA; CDR3: CASSLLVGQGGTEAFF; DNA: TGTGCCAGCAGTTTATTGGTCGGACAGGGGGGCACTGAAGCTTTCTTT
D: TRBD2; V: TRBV14; J: TRBJ2-3; size: few; CDR3: CASSQGTSGTDTQYF; DNA: TGTGCCAGCAGCCAAGGGACTAGCGGGACAGATACGCAGTATTTT
D: NA; V: TRBV7-9; J: TRBJ1-2; size: NA; CDR3: CASSLASYGSGGYTF; DNA: TGTGCCAGCAGCTTAGCGTCTTATGGCTCGGGTGGCTACACCTTC
D: TRBD2; V: TRBV19; J: TRBJ2-1; size: NA; CDR3: CASSTSRLAGYNEQFF; DNA: TGTGCCAGTAGTACAAGTAGACTAGCGGGATACAATGAGCAGTTCTTC
D: NA; V: TRBV18; J: TRBJ2-2; size: NA; CDR3: CASSLQHRELFF; DNA: TGTGCCAGCTCACTACAACACCGGGAGCTGTTTTTT
D: TRBD2; V: TRBV19; J: TRBJ2-1; size: NA; CDR3: CASSLPTSGRELEQFF; DNA: TGTGCCAGTAGTTTACCGACTAGCGGGAGGGAATTGGAGCAGTTCTTC
D: TRBD1; V: TRBV6-5; J: TRBJ1-1; size: NA; CDR3: CASSYGTGGSTEAFF; DNA: TGTGCCAGCAGTTACGGTACAGGGGGGAGCACTGAAGCTTTCTTT
D: NA; V: TRBV28; J: TRBJ1-1; size: NA; CDR3: CASSLLQAATEAFF; DNA: TGTGCCAGCAGTTTATTACAGGCGGCCACTGAAGCTTTCTTT
D: TRBD2; V: TRBV9; J: TRBJ2-5; size: once; CDR3: CASSFTSGSQETQYF; DNA: TGTGCCAGCAGCTTTACTAGCGGGAGCCAAGAGACCCAGTACTTC
D: NA; V: TRBV27; J: TRBJ1-2; size: NA; CDR3: CASTLRLGVTNYGYTF; DNA: TGTGCCAGCACCCTACGCTTAGGGGTAACTAACTATGGCTACACCTTC
D: TRBD2; V: TRBV11-1; J: TRBJ2-7; size: NA; CDR3: CASSPLGGRPYEQYF; DNA: TGTGCCAGCAGCCCTCTCGGGGGGAGGCCCTACGAGCAGTACTTC
D: NA; V: TRBV27; J: TRBJ1-1; size: NA; CDR3: CASSGGLLNTEAFF; DNA: TGTGCCAGCAGCGGAGGACTCCTGAACACTGAAGCTTTCTTT
D: NA; V: TRBV5-1; J: TRBJ1-6; size: NA; CDR3: CASSFGAGQTNSPLHF; DNA: TGCGCCAGCAGCTTTGGGGCCGGACAGACCAATTCACCCCTCCACTTT
D: NA; V: TRBV4-3; J: TRBJ2-3; size: once; CDR3: CASSQDNLDTQYF; DNA: TGCGCCAGCAGCCAAGATAATCTAGATACGCAGTATTTT
D: TRBD1; V: TRBV6-5; J: TRBJ1-5; size: NA; CDR3: CASSRDRGSDQPQHF; DNA: TGTGCCAGCAGTCGGGACAGGGGATCGGATCAGCCCCAGCATTTT
D: TRBD1; V: TRBV7-9; J: TRBJ1-2; size: NA; CDR3: CASSLGRGQVDGYTF; DNA: TGTGCCAGCAGCTTAGGTCGGGGACAGGTGGACGGCTACACCTTC
D: NA; V: TRBV30; J: TRBJ1-6; size: NA; CDR3: CAWRGGSERTPLHF; DNA: TGTGCCTGGAGGGGCGGGTCGGAGAGGACACCCCTCCACTTT
D: NA; V: TRBV5-1; J: TRBJ1-3; size: NA; CDR3: CASSLDSYSGNTIYF; DNA: TGCGCCAGCAGCTTAGACAGTTACTCTGGAAACACCATATATTTT
D: NA; V: TRBV30; J: TRBJ2-7; size: NA; CDR3: CAWSPGFHEQYF; DNA: TGTGCCTGGAGCCCAGGGTTCCACGAGCAGTACTTC